The 8 T cell receptor beta chains below were found in one sample sequenced in a study of blood T cell repertoires in COVID-19. Clones were read by immunoSEQ multiplex PCR, and TCRdb kept only the in-frame ones, dropping some. This sample yields under 350,000 clones, of which roughly 91% are seen a single time; approximately 4.2% belongs to the top ten. The sample consisted of peripheral blood. The receptors originated from a man between 40 and 49 years old with acute or convalescent COVID-19.

This clone came up a few times. The V gene is TRBV11-1, the J gene TRBJ1-4; D is possibly TRBD1 (6 bases). There are 14 residues in the CDR3. Germline-derived CDR1 and CDR2 are SGHAT and FQDESV (reference sequence). The V end lost 4 bases, the J end lost 7 bases, and 13 bases lay between the germline ends. The CDR3: CASSSQGAGEKLFF. The CDR3 DNA follows: TGTGCCAGCAGCTCACAGGGAGCTGGTGAAAAACTGTTTTTT.

This clone appeared a single time. The CDR3 DNA reads as TGTGCCAGCAGCTTAAGACAGGGAGTGGGCTATGGCTACACCTTC. This sequence encodes CASSLRQGVGYGYTF. This chain connects TRBV11-2 to TRBJ1-2, with TRBD1 matching 7 bases. The V gene end was trimmed by 2 bases and the J gene end by 4 bases; junction bases not matched to a gene: 7. The CDR3 runs to 15 residues. Germline CDR1 is SGHAT and CDR2 is FQNNGV.

V and J are TRBV25-1 and TRBJ2-1; D is unresolved. The germline V gene has CDR1 MGHDK and CDR2 SYGVNS. This CDR3 has 13 residues. Trimming stripped 7 bases from V and 0 bases from J, with 7 bases between. CDR3 protein: CASTESSYNEQFF. CDR3 coding DNA: TGTGCCAGCACCGAGAGCTCCTACAATGAGCAGTTCTTC.

The chain joins TRBV12-5 to TRBJ2-7; TRBD2 might be the D (6 bases). In germline, CDR1 is LGHNT, CDR2 FRNRAP. The germline V and J ends were trimmed by 3 bases and 4 bases, with 10 bases remaining between them. This CDR3 contains 13 residues. CDR3 DNA: TGTGCTAGTGGTTTAGGAGGGAGGTACGAGCAGTACTTC. Residues: CASGLGGRYEQYF. Together with reference TRBV12-5 and TRBJ2-7, the CDR3 gives the full variable domain: DARVTQTPRHKVTEMGQEVTMRCQPILGHNTVFWYRQTMMQGLELLAYFRNRAPLDDSGMPKDRFSAEMPDATLATLKIQPSEPRDSAVYFCASGLGGRYEQYFGPGTRLTVT.

The chain uses TRBV5-1 and TRBJ1-4; 8 bases fit TRBD1. CDR3 length: 14 amino acids. Trimming at V came to 0 bases and at J to 5 bases, leaving 0 bases not matched to a gene. Germline values: CDR1 SGHRS, CDR2 YFSETQ. The CDR3 region has the DNA TGCGCCAGCAGCTTGGCAGGGGGCAATGAAAAACTGTTTTTT. This codes for CASSLAGGNEKLFF.

The chain couples TRBV2 to TRBJ2-6; TRBD2 is a possible D gene (7 bases). Germline CDR1 is SNHLY and CDR2 is FYNNEI. V lost 6 bases and J 2 bases, leaving 11 bases between the germline ends. The CDR3 has 15 amino acids. Written as DNA, the CDR3 is TGTGCCAGCAGGAGGGGGGGCACTGGGGCCAACGTCCTGACTTTC. Translating it yields CASRRGGTGANVLTF.

The chain uses TRBV2 and TRBJ1-6, with D uncertain. With 4 bases removed from V and 0 bases from J, the gap between germline ends came to 4 bases. Germline loops: CDR1 SNHLY, CDR2 FYNNEI. The length of the CDR3 is 14 residues. The CDR3 protein is CASSGHSYNSPLHF. The CDR3 DNA reads as TGTGCCAGCAGTGGGCACTCCTATAATTCACCCCTCCACTTT. Together with reference TRBV2 and TRBJ1-6, the CDR3 gives the full variable domain: EPEVTQTPSHQVTQMGQEVILRCVPISNHLYFYWYRQILGQKVEFLVSFYNNEISEKSEIFDDQFSVERPDGSNFTLKIRSTKLEDSAMYFCASSGHSYNSPLHFGNGTRLTVT.

In DNA form, the CDR3 reads TGTGCCAGCAGCCAAGATCAGGAGGGCACCTACGAGCAGTACTTC. It translates to CASSQDQEGTYEQYF. The V call is TRBV3-1 (or the pseudogene TRBV3-2), the J call TRBJ2-7; a possible D gene is TRBD2 (6 bases). Germline lookup yields CDR1 LGHDT and CDR2 YNNKEL (reference sequence). The CDR3 runs 15 residues. The V and J ends lost 0 bases and 2 bases respectively, with 11 bases between them.